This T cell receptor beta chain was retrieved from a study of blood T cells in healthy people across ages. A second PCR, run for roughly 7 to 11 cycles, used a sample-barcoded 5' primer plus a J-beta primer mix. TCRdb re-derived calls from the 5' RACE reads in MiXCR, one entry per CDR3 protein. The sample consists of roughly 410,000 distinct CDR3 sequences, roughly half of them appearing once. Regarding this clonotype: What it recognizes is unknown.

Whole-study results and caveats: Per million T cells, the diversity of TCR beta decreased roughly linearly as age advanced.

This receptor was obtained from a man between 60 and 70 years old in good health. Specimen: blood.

The CDR3 here is CASINRGAGEAFF. The CDR3 DNA sequence: TGTGCCAGCATCAACAGGGGGGCAGGTGAAGCTTTCTTT. This chain links TRBV7-9 with TRBJ1-1; 8 bases line up with TRBD1. V shed 7 bases, J shed 7 bases, and the junction held 8 bases outside the gene matches. The germline CDR1 and CDR2 sequences are SEHNR and FQNEAQ (reference sequence). This CDR3 is built from 13 residues.